The 27 T cell receptor beta chains in this list originate from one sample, sequenced in a study of CD4 T cell repertoires in COVID-19. The protocol was immunoSEQ multiplex PCR, while the TCRdb copy is restricted to in-frame clones and leaves out a portion. Among approximately 75,000 clones listed, around four fifths were seen once. Sequenced here: CD4+ T cells from peripheral blood, sampled after recovery from COVID-19. These receptors were taken from a human donor who had COVID-19.

This chain joins TRBV29-1 and TRBJ2-7, with D possibly being TRBD1 (6 bases). Trimming took 5 bases from V and 4 from J, leaving 9 bases between them. The germline V gene encodes CDR1 SQVTM and CDR2 ANQGSEA. This CDR3 comprises 11 residues. CDR3 residues: CSVSQGYEQYF. CDR3 bases: TGCAGCGTTTCACAGGGTTACGAGCAGTACTTC.

This chain connects TRBV5-1 to TRBJ2-7; 12 bases fit TRBD2. The CDR3 covers 16 residues. Germline CDR1 SGHRS, CDR2 YFSETQ. V lost 1 base, J lost 3 bases, and 5 bases stayed unmatched. The CDR3 nucleotides read TGCGCCAGCAGCTTGACCGGGACTAGCGGGTTCTACGAGCAGTACTTC. Its translation: CASSLTGTSGFYEQYF.

The chain joins TRBV5-8 to TRBJ2-1; the D gene is possibly TRBD2 (5 bases). The germline CDR1 and CDR2 sequences are SGHTS and YDEGEE. V was trimmed by 3 bases and J by 7 bases, leaving 20 bases between them. The CDR3 covers 16 residues. CDR3 sequence: CASSSGRAGGGNEQFF. CDR3 bases: TGTGCCAGCAGCTCCGGTAGAGCAGGAGGCGGGAATGAGCAGTTCTTC.

The gene calls are TRBV19 and TRBJ1-6; tentatively, D is TRBD1 (5 bases). CDR3 length: 15 residues. Trimming removed 5 bases from V and 6 bases from J, with 14 bases in between. Germline-derived CDR1 and CDR2 are LNHDA and SQIVND (reference sequence). The CDR3 loop is CASSFGGRSNSPLHF. In nucleotides, the CDR3 is TGTGCCAGTAGTTTCGGGGGACGATCTAATTCACCCCTCCACTTT.

The chain uses TRBV7-2 and TRBJ2-7, with D hard to call. The CDR3 is 11 residues long. V lost 5 bases to trimming and J lost 3 bases, with 5 bases between them. Per germline, CDR1 SGHTA and CDR2 FQGNSA. In DNA form, the CDR3 reads TGTGCCAGCAGCCGATACTACGAGCAGTACTTC. Protein: CASSRYYEQYF.

The chain joins TRBV12-3 or TRBV12-4 to TRBJ2-7; weak D call: TRBD1 (5 bases). This CDR3 is built from 12 residues. V lost 9 bases and J 4 bases, leaving 13 bases between the germline ends. CDR3 sequence: CASSPRQYEQYF. The CDR3 DNA reads TGTGCCAGTTCCCCCCGACAGTACGAGCAGTACTTC.

V and J are TRBV7-3 and TRBJ2-5, with TRBD1 identical over 7 bases. Germline V lookup: CDR1 SGHTA, CDR2 FQGTGA. CDR3 size: 15 residues. The V and J ends lost 2 bases and 4 bases, in that order; junction bases with no gene match: 7. As DNA, the CDR3 is TGTGCCAGCAGCTTATACGGCAGGGGGAGAGAGACCCAGTACTTC. It encodes CASSLYGRGRETQYF.

This clone has a single count. V and J are TRBV11-3 and TRBJ2-5; 7 nucleotides line up with TRBD2. This CDR3 contains 12 residues. V was pared by 4 bases and J by 7 bases, with 3 bases of the junction left unmatched. Germline V gene sequence: CDR1 SGHNT, CDR2 YENEEA. The CDR3 here is CASSYPGGTQYF. As DNA, the CDR3 is TGTGCCAGCAGCTATCCGGGAGGGACCCAGTACTTC.

The V gene is TRBV18, the J gene TRBJ2-3; D remains ambiguous. This CDR3 contains 13 residues. V lost 1 base and J 2 bases, leaving 4 bases between the germline ends. The germline gives CDR1 KGHSH, CDR2 LQKENI. The CDR3 DNA reads TGTGCCAGCTCACCACGGAACACAGATACGCAGTATTTT. Translating gives CASSPRNTDTQYF.

The J gene is TRBJ2-7, the V gene TRBV10-3; TRBD1 matches 9 bases. Germline V gene lookup returns CDR1 ENHRY and CDR2 SYGVKD. J was trimmed by 5 bases and V by 2 bases; bases with no gene match: 10. The CDR3 runs 16 residues. The chain's CDR3 is CAISEGTGTGLNEQYF. CDR3 sequence (DNA): TGTGCCATCAGTGAGGGAACCGGGACAGGGTTAAACGAGCAGTACTTC.

This clone is categorized as medium-sized. The CDR3 nucleotides read TGTGCCAGCAGTGAATCCCCGCCGGGGGCAGGCGGCTACACCTTC. It specifies CASSESPPGAGGYTF. The V gene is TRBV2, the J gene TRBJ1-2, with D possibly matching TRBD1 (6 bases). V lost 2 bases to trimming and J lost 8 bases, with 18 bases between them. CDR1 is SNHLY, CDR2 FYNNEI, per germline. The CDR3 loop spans 15 amino acids.

The chain recombines TRBV7-6 with TRBJ2-2, with D possibly matching TRBD2 (5 bases). The CDR3 length is 15 residues. V dropped 5 bases and J dropped 5 bases, with 15 bases sitting between them. Germline V gene data show CDR1 as SGHVS and CDR2 as FNYEAQ. CDR3 in amino acids: CASSPVGAWTGELFF. The CDR3 DNA reads TGTGCCAGCAGCCCGGTGGGAGCATGGACCGGGGAGCTGTTTTTT.

The chain has TRBV7-9 and TRBJ1-5; D is undetermined. The V end was cut by 1 base, the J end by 2 bases, with 9 bases between. Germline V gives CDR1 SEHNR, CDR2 FQNEAQ (reference sequence). The CDR3 contains 15 residues. This CDR3 is CASSLGEAGNQPQHF. CDR3 in DNA: TGTGCCAGCAGCTTAGGGGAAGCTGGCAATCAGCCCCAGCATTTT.

V gene TRBV11-3 combines with J gene TRBJ2-1, with 8 bases aligning to TRBD2. This CDR3 has 15 amino acids. Germline trimming cut 0 bases from V and 4 bases from J; bases unmatched to any gene: 2. Germline V gives CDR1 SGHNT, CDR2 YENEEA. Here the CDR3 DNA reads TGTGCCAGCAGCTTAGAGCGGGGGGCATACAATGAGCAGTTCTTC. It codes for CASSLERGAYNEQFF.

This sequence joins TRBV12-5 and TRBJ2-3; 9 bases align to TRBD2. The V segment lost 1 base and the J segment 6 bases; nucleotides outside the gene matches: 8. Germline-derived CDR1 and CDR2 are LGHNT and FRNRAP. The CDR3 length is 16 residues. CDR3 bases: TGTGCTAGTGGTTTGGACATAGCGGGGGCCTACGATACGCAGTATTTT. It translates to CASGLDIAGAYDTQYF. The full variable domain, in which reference TRBV12-5 and TRBJ2-3 provide the parts outside the CDR3, is DARVTQTPRHKVTEMGQEVTMRCQPILGHNTVFWYRQTMMQGLELLAYFRNRAPLDDSGMPKDRFSAEMPDATLATLKIQPSEPRDSAVYFCASGLDIAGAYDTQYFGPGTRLTVL.

The genes are TRBV6-1 and TRBJ1-2, with 7 bases matching TRBD1. Germline values: CDR1 MNHNS, CDR2 SASEGT. Trimming took 3 bases from V and 7 from J; bases not matched to a gene: 8. The CDR3 is made up of 14 amino acids. CDR3 protein: CASSERANRGGYTF. CDR3 coding DNA: TGTGCCAGCAGTGAGAGGGCTAACAGGGGTGGCTACACCTTC.

The chain uses TRBV5-1 and TRBJ2-7; a weak D match, TRBD2 (6 bases). Germline CDR1 and CDR2: SGHRS and YFSETQ. This CDR3 is 16 amino acids long. V lost 4 bases to trimming and J lost 3 bases, with 20 bases between them. The CDR3 loop reads CASSLGGGTPFYEQYF. The CDR3 coding sequence is TGCGCCAGCAGCCTGGGTGGGGGGACCCCCTTCTACGAGCAGTACTTC.

The gene calls are TRBV27 and TRBJ1-5, with TRBD1 matching over 10 bases. The CDR3 has 14 residues. V shed 6 bases and J 7 bases; nucleotides not matched to a gene: 6. Germline CDR1 is MNHEY and CDR2 is SMNVEV (reference sequence). The CDR3 protein is CASSRSDRGQPQHF. The CDR3 DNA is TGTGCCAGCAGCCGATCGGACAGGGGGCAGCCCCAGCATTTT.

The rearrangement links TRBV5-4 to TRBJ1-1; possibly TRBD1 for D (5 bases). This CDR3 spans 15 amino acids. The V gene's germline CDR1 is SGHNT and CDR2 YYREEE (reference sequence). V lost 2 bases and J lost 0, with 11 bases in between. The CDR3 region is CASSLGTEVNTEAFF. The DNA of the CDR3 is TGTGCCAGCAGCTTAGGGACTGAGGTGAACACTGAAGCTTTCTTT.

The V and J genes are TRBV7-2 and TRBJ2-1; D gene unclear. Trimming took 4 bases from V and 12 from J, leaving 10 bases between them. The germline gives CDR1 SGHTA, CDR2 FQGNSA. This CDR3 has 11 residues. CDR3 sequence: CASSSGYGQFF. DNA of the CDR3: TGTGCCAGCAGCTCCGGTTACGGGCAGTTCTTC.

This chain links TRBV6-4 with TRBJ1-2; a possible D gene is TRBD1 (5 bases). V was clipped by 2 bases and J by 8 bases, with 15 bases between them. The germline gives CDR1 MRHNA, CDR2 SNTAGT. This CDR3 contains 14 residues. Here the CDR3 reads CASSDASGSRGYTF. The CDR3 nucleotides read TGTGCCAGCAGTGACGCCTCAGGGTCTAGGGGCTACACCTTC.

V and J are TRBV11-2 and TRBJ2-7; maybe TRBD1 (6 bases). This CDR3 has 13 amino acids. Trimming removed 3 bases at V and 7 bases at J, with 13 bases between. Germline CDR1 and CDR2: SGHAT and FQNNGV. CDR3 residues: CASSFGRGQEQYF. In nucleotides, the CDR3 is TGTGCCAGCAGCTTTGGCAGGGGTCAGGAGCAGTACTTC. Full variable domain (outside the CDR3, taken from reference TRBV11-2 and TRBJ2-7): EAGVAQSPRYKIIEKRQSVAFWCNPISGHATLYWYQQILGQGPKLLIQFQNNGVVDDSQLPKDRFSAERLKGVDSTLKIQPAKLEDSAVYLCASSFGRGQEQYFGPGTRLTVT.

The chain joins TRBV7-2 to TRBJ1-1; possible D gene TRBD1, 5 bases. This CDR3 comprises 16 residues. The V end lost 4 bases, the J end lost 4 bases, and 19 bases lay between the germline ends. CDR1 is SGHTA and CDR2 is FQGNSA in the germline V gene. CDR3 bases: TGTGCCAGCAGCTACCGGGGACGCCTCCGGGGCACTGAAGCTTTCTTT. It encodes CASSYRGRLRGTEAFF.

Only one count was recorded for this clone. The CDR3 loop is CATSDLRDSQETQYF. CDR3 nucleotides: TGTGCCACCAGTGATTTGCGCGACAGCCAAGAGACCCAGTACTTC. The genes are TRBV24-1 and TRBJ2-5; TRBD1 is a possible D gene (5 bases). The CDR3 covers 15 residues. V was clipped by 0 bases and J by 1 base, with 8 bases between them. Germline V gene sequence: CDR1 KGHDR, CDR2 SFDVKD.

The chain employs TRBV7-2 and TRBJ1-1; the D is unclear. The V end was cut by 5 bases, the J end by 1 base, with 14 bases between. Per the germline V gene, CDR1 is SGHTA and CDR2 is FQGNSA. The CDR3 totals 15 residues. This chain's CDR3 is CASSPVGSPNTEAFF. DNA of the CDR3: TGTGCCAGCAGCCCTGTGGGCTCACCGAACACTGAAGCTTTCTTT.

The V gene is TRBV29-1, the J gene TRBJ1-2; D not certain. The CDR3 is 8 residues long. The germline CDR1 and CDR2 sequences are SQVTM and ANQGSEA. CDR3 in DNA: TGCAGTGTACCTGGCTACACCTTC. Protein product: CSVPGYTF. The complete variable domain, with remaining parts taken from reference TRBV29-1 and TRBJ1-2, reads SAVISQKPSRDICQRGTSLTIQCQVDSQVTMMFWYRQQPGQSLTLIATANQGSEATYESGFVIDKFPISRPNLTFSTLTVSNMSPEDSSIYLCSVPGYTFGSGTRLTVV.

This clone occurred once. The chain has TRBV18 and TRBJ1-1; 9 bases map to TRBD1. Germline V lookup: CDR1 KGHSH, CDR2 LQKENI. This CDR3 has 15 residues. The junction had 5 bases not matched to a gene; V was cut back by 1 base and J by 5 bases. The DNA of the CDR3 is TGTGCCAGCTCACCACTGGGACAGGGAGAAACTGAAGCTTTCTTT. Translation gives CASSPLGQGETEAFF.